This TCR beta chain comes out of a study of blood T cell repertoires in COVID-19. TCRdb's table, derived via immunoSEQ multiplex PCR, lists solely in-frame clones and lacks some. The table records under 300,000 clones, 80% to 90% of them present only once. The CDR3 sequence is 13 residues long. V was trimmed by 6 bases and J by 5 bases, leaving 11 bases between them. Germline V CDR1 and CDR2: LNHDA, SQIVND (reference sequence). The sequence derives from a woman in her forties or fifties who had recovered from COVID-19. The chain couples TRBV19 to TRBJ1-3, with D possibly being TRBD1 (6 bases). The source material was PBMCs or T cells enriched from blood (not recorded which). The CDR3 reads CASSWTDRNTIYF. The CDR3 DNA reads TGTGCCAGTAGCTGGACAGACCGAAACACCATATATTTT.